This is a list of T cell receptor beta chains from one sample in a study of cytomegalovirus exposure and HLA in healthy donors. The data were produced by immunoSEQ multiplex PCR, yet TCRdb's version contains in-frame clones alone and is incomplete. The sample yields 150,000 to 200,000 clones, approximately 83% seen once. Sequencing was carried out using PBMCs. All receptors derive from a male donor in good health and CMV-seronegative. CDR3s include the opening cysteine and the closing phenylalanine or tryptophan. D genes are given only for firm matches. The size field is filled for only some rows; it gives once, few, many or a size class.

-	-	TRBV10-3	TRBJ2-2	TGTGCCATCAGTCCCGGGGGGCGCACCGGGGAGCTGTTTTTT	CAISPGGRTGELFF
-	few	TRBV15	TRBJ1-2	TGTGCCACCAGCAGAGATCGGCGCCAGGCAGTCGATGGCTACACCTTC	CATSRDRRQAVDGYTF
-	-	TRBV30	TRBJ1-2	TGTGCCTGGAGGGGTTCCGGGACATCAGGCTACACCTTC	CAWRGSGTSGYTF
TRBD1	once	TRBV5-6	TRBJ1-3	TGTGCCAGCAGCTTGGTGTCAGACAGGGGACACACCATATATTTT	CASSLVSDRGHTIYF
TRBD1	-	TRBV7-8	TRBJ1-2	TGTGCCAGCAGCCGGACAGGGGATAACTATGGCTACACCTTC	CASSRTGDNYGYTF
TRBD1	-	TRBV6-6	TRBJ1-6	TGTGCCAGCAGTTACTCGGAACTTAACAGGGGTTCACCCCTCCACTTT	CASSYSELNRGSPLHF
TRBD2	-	TRBV7-2	TRBJ2-6	TGTGCCTCGACCCGGGGGGGGGTCCTGACTTTC	CASTRGGVLTF
-	-	TRBV2	TRBJ1-5	TGTGCCAGCAGTGAAGCGCTTGGGGGGAACAATCAGCCCCAGCATTTT	CASSEALGGNNQPQHF
-	-	TRBV9	TRBJ2-4	TGTGCCAGCAGCCCCATCCCCGGGGTAGCCAAAAACATTCAGTACTTC	CASSPIPGVAKNIQYF
-	-	TRBV7-2	TRBJ1-5	TGTGCCAGCAGCCCGCGTCCCTGGGGGGGTCCCCAGCATTTT	CASSPRPWGGPQHF
-	once	TRBV5-4	TRBJ1-2	TGTGCCAGCAGCCCGAGGGTACAGGGCTATGGCTACACCTTC	CASSPRVQGYGYTF
TRBD1	-	TRBV30	TRBJ1-1	TGTGCCTGGAGTCCACAGGGGGGTGAAGCTTTCTTT	CAWSPQGGEAFF
-	-	TRBV28	TRBJ1-3	TGTGCCAGCATCAAGGGGGTCTCTGGAAACACCATATATTTT	CASIKGVSGNTIYF
-	-	TRBV28	TRBJ2-2	TGTGCCAGCAGTCGAGCCGGGGAGCTGTTTTTT	CASSRAGELFF
TRBD2	-	TRBV7-9	TRBJ2-5	TGTTCCAGCAGCCCACAAATGCGGGGGGGCAGAGAGACCCAGTACTTC	CSSSPQMRGGRETQYF
-	-	TRBV28	TRBJ1-1	TGTGCCAGCAGGAACTGGGGCAGCGCTTTCTTT	CASRNWGSAFF
TRBD1	-	TRBV5-1	TRBJ1-4	TGCGCCAGCAGGGACAGGGATAATGAAAAACTGTTTTTT	CASRDRDNEKLFF
TRBD1	few	TRBV28	TRBJ1-4	TGTGCCAGCCAGGACAGGGTGGACGAAAAACTGTTTTTT	CASQDRVDEKLFF
-	-	TRBV4-3	TRBJ2-3	TGCGCCAGCAGCCAAGTTAGGGGGAGGGGAGATACGCAGTATTTT	CASSQVRGRGDTQYF
-	-	TRBV10-3	TRBJ2-7	TGTGCCATCAGCGAGTCCGGGGGGCGCGTCTACGAGCAGTACTTC	CAISESGGRVYEQYF
TRBD1	-	TRBV6-5	TRBJ1-5	TGTGCCAGCAGCGGGGACAGGGCGAATCAGCCCCAGCATTTT	CASSGDRANQPQHF
TRBD2	-	TRBV25-1	TRBJ2-3	TGTGCCAGCAGTGAATACCGAGCGGGAGCCACCCCAGATACGCAGTATTTT	CASSEYRAGATPDTQYF
TRBD2	-	TRBV7-8	TRBJ2-1	TGTGCCAGCAGCTCTAGCGGGATCTACAATGAGCAGTTCTTC	CASSSSGIYNEQFF
-	-	TRBV6-4	TRBJ2-1	TGTGCCAGCAGTGACTCGGCCCAGGACTCCTACAATGAGCAGTTCTTC	CASSDSAQDSYNEQFF
TRBD2	-	TRBV4-3	TRBJ2-5	TGCGCCAGCAGCCAAGAGGGGGGACTAGCGGGATCAGAGACCCAGTACTTC	CASSQEGGLAGSETQYF
TRBD2	-	TRBV7-9	TRBJ2-1	TGTGCCAGCAGCTTAGCTGGAGGACTAGCGGGAGGGCCAGTTAATGAGCAGTTCTTC	CASSLAGGLAGGPVNEQFF
TRBD2	-	TRBV5-1	TRBJ2-3	TGCGCCAGCAGCTTGGCCGGGACTAGCGGGAGGGCCTTTCCAGATACGCAGTATTTT	CASSLAGTSGRAFPDTQYF
TRBD2	-	TRBV19	TRBJ2-3	TGTGCCAGTAGTTTCCGCGGGAGGGCAGATACGCAGTATTTT	CASSFRGRADTQYF
-	-	TRBV7-9	TRBJ1-6	TGTGCCAGCAGCTCACTAGAGGGACATAAGGGCGGATATAATTCACCCCTCCACTTT	CASSSLEGHKGGYNSPLHF
-	-	TRBV5-1	TRBJ2-6	TGCGCCAGCAGCTCTGACAGCTCTGGGGCCAACGTCCTGACTTTC	CASSSDSSGANVLTF
TRBD1	few	TRBV10-2	TRBJ1-4	TGCGCCAGCAGTCAGGGACAGGACTATAATGAAAAACTGTTTTTT	CASSQGQDYNEKLFF
TRBD2	-	TRBV7-3	TRBJ2-4	TGTGCCAGCAGCTTAAATGCGGGGGTAAACATTCAGTACTTC	CASSLNAGVNIQYF
-	once	TRBV9	TRBJ2-7	TGTGCCAGCAGCGTAGGAGGTCGGGAGGAGCAGTACTTC	CASSVGGREEQYF
-	few	TRBV5-3	TRBJ2-6	TGTGCCAGAAGCGGAGACCCTGTTTTCGGTAAGGAGATGTCTGGGGCCAACGTCCTGACTTTC	CARSGDPVFGKEMSGANVLTF
-	few	TRBV9	TRBJ2-5	TGTGCCAGCACGGGAGCCAACCAAGAGACCCAGTACTTC	CASTGANQETQYF
-	-	TRBV5-1	TRBJ2-2	TGCGCCAGCAGCTTCGGGCGGGGGCTCGGCACCGGGGAGCTGTTTTTT	CASSFGRGLGTGELFF
-	-	TRBV10-2	TRBJ2-1	TGCGCCAGCAGTGAAACAAACAGGGTCAATGAGCAGTTCTTC	CASSETNRVNEQFF
-	-	TRBV5-1	TRBJ2-7	TGCGCCAGCAGCTCAAGCTTAACGGAGCAGTACTTC	CASSSSLTEQYF
-	-	TRBV7-2	TRBJ1-4	TGTGCCACCAACCGGGACTCAAATGAAAAACTGTTTTTT	CATNRDSNEKLFF
-	-	TRBV5-1	TRBJ1-5	TGCGCCAGCAGCCTAGGGGCAGCCGATAGCAATCAGCCCCAGCATTTT	CASSLGAADSNQPQHF
-	-	TRBV6-5	TRBJ1-5	TGTGCCAGCAGTTACTCGGGGGGGAAGGGTCAGCCCCAGCATTTT	CASSYSGGKGQPQHF
-	-	TRBV5-1	TRBJ2-1	TGCGCCAGCAGGGGGGGAACCGTGGGGAATGAGCAGTTCTTC	CASRGGTVGNEQFF
TRBD1	-	TRBV6-1	TRBJ1-1	TGTGCCAGCATTGGCAGGGGGCGCGGGATGGCTTTCTTT	CASIGRGRGMAFF
TRBD2	-	TRBV7-2	TRBJ2-1	TGTGCCAGCAGCTTCGGAGCGGGGGAGCAGTTCTTC	CASSFGAGEQFF
-	-	TRBV7-5	TRBJ2-7	TGTGTCAGAAGCTCGGGGAAGTACTTC	CVRSSGKYF
-	once	TRBV9	TRBJ2-1	TGTGCCAGTGGGAAGGAGCGGAGCTCCTACAATGAGCAGTTCTTC	CASGKERSSYNEQFF
-	-	TRBV29-1	TRBJ1-3	TGCAGCGTTGTAGGGGATGGAAACACCATATATTTT	CSVVGDGNTIYF
-	-	TRBV27	TRBJ1-6	TGTGCCAGCAGTCCCCACATGGCTCATTCACCCCTCCACTTT	CASSPHMAHSPLHF